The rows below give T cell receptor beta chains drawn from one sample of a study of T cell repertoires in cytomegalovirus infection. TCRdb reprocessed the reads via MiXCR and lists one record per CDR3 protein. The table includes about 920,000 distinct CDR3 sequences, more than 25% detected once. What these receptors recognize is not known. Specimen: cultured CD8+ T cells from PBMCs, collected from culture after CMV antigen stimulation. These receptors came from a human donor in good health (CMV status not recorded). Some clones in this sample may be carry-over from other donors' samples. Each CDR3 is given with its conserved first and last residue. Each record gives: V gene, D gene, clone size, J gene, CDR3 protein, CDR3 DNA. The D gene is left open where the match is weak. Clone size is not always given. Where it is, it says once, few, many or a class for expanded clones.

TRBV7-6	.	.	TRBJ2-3	CASSTTAGAGTDTQYF	TGTGCCAGCAGCACAACGGCGGGGGCGGGTACAGATACGCAGTATTTT
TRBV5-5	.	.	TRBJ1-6	CASEGQSASSYNSPLHF	TGTGCCAGCGAGGGCCAGTCAGCTAGCTCCTATAATTCACCCCTCCACTTT
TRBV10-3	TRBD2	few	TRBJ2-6	CAISDPGRGEYYSGANVLTF	TGTGCCATCAGTGACCCCGGACGGGGGGAATACTACTCTGGGGCCAACGTCCTGACTTTC
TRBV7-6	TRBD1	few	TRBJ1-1	CASSELGGQGMNTEAFF	TGTGCCAGCAGCGAACTAGGTGGACAGGGGATGAACACTGAAGCTTTCTTT
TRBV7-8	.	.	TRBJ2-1	CASSLFGGGDEQFF	TGTGCCAGCAGCTTATTTGGGGGGGGCGATGAGCAGTTCTTC
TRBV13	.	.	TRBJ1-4	CASTLDGVELFF	TGTGCCAGCACTTTAGACGGAGTTGAACTGTTTTTT
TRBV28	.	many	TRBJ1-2	CASSSPPTQRNYGYTF	TGTGCCAGCAGTTCCCCCCCAACCCAAAGGAACTATGGCTACACCTTC
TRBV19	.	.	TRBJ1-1	CASSIDVVRTEAFF	TGTGCCAGTAGTATTGACGTCGTGCGGACTGAAGCTTTCTTT
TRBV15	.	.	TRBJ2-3	CATSRERATDTQYF	TGTGCCACCAGCAGAGAAAGGGCCACAGATACGCAGTATTTT
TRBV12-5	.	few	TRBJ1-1	CASGSLGGTEAFF	TGTGCTAGTGGTTCCCTAGGGGGCACTGAAGCTTTCTTT
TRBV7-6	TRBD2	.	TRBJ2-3	CASSVAGGADTQYF	TGTGCCAGCAGTGTAGCGGGGGGCGCAGATACGCAGTATTTT
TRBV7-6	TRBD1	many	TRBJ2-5	CASSQIPGQGTRGHQETQYF	TGTGCCAGCAGCCAAATCCCGGGACAGGGGACGAGAGGGCACCAAGAGACCCAGTACTTC
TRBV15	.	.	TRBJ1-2	CATSTSGSTNYGYTF	TGTGCCACCAGCACCTCAGGGTCCACTAACTATGGCTACACCTTC
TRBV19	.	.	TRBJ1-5	CASSISFQLGNQPQHF	TGTGCCAGTAGTATTAGTTTTCAGTTAGGGAATCAGCCCCAGCATTTT
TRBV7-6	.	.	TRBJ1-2	CASSLPRDLSSGYTF	TGTGCCAGCAGCCTACCCCGGGACCTCTCCTCTGGCTACACCTTC
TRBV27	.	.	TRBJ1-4	CASRRGRTNEKLFF	TGTGCCAGCAGGAGGGGACGAACTAATGAAAAACTGTTTTTT
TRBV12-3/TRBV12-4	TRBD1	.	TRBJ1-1	CASSAPGTGRTEAFF	TGTGCCAGCAGTGCCCCCGGGACAGGGAGAACTGAAGCTTTCTTT
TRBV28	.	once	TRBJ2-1	CASSPPLGWLGNEQFF	TGTGCCAGCAGTCCCCCCCTGGGGTGGCTTGGCAATGAGCAGTTCTTC
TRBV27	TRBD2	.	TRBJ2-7	CASSPLRSGGAEQYF	TGTGCCAGCAGTCCCCTCCGGAGCGGGGGGGCCGAGCAGTACTTC
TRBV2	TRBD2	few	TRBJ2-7	CASSYYGGAPYEQYF	TGTGCCAGCAGTTACTACGGGGGGGCTCCCTACGAGCAGTACTTC
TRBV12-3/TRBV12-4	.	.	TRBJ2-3	CASSPLLSGTDTQYF	TGTGCCAGCAGTCCCCTTCTTAGCGGCACAGATACGCAGTATTTT
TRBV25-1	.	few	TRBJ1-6	CASSERSGYNSPLHF	TGTGCCAGCAGTGAAAGGTCAGGCTATAATTCACCCCTCCACTTT
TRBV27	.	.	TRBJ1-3	CASSLSAGPGNTIYF	TGTGCCAGCAGTTTATCAGCCGGGCCCGGAAACACCATATATTTT